The clone carrying this T cell receptor beta chain was counted only a few times. This sample stems from a study of blood T cell repertoires in COVID-19. Germline CDR1 and CDR2: SNHLY and FYNNEI. Germline trimming cut 6 bases from V and 7 bases from J; bases unmatched to any gene: 6. The CDR3 runs to 12 residues. Generated by immunoSEQ multiplex PCR, the TCRdb table keeps only in-frame clones and is missing some. The sample consists of 200,000 to 300,000 clones, 88% of them appearing once. The sequence derives from a woman in her 30s with acute or convalescent COVID-19. This chain links TRBV2 with TRBJ2-7, with 7 positions matching TRBD1. The sample comprised peripheral blood. The CDR3 here is CASRITGVEQYF. CDR3 DNA: TGTGCCAGCAGAATTACAGGGGTTGAGCAGTACTTC.